This T cell receptor beta chain comes out of a study of cytomegalovirus exposure and HLA in healthy donors. Findings and limits, study-wide: Per a prior analysis, the majority of TCR beta V segments were productive roughly 90% or roughly 30% of the time. Certain indistinguishable V segments, among them TRBV6-2 and TRBV6-3, were excluded.

Regarding this clone: Its specificity is unknown.

The study ran its PCR with 60 Vbeta and 13 Jbeta primers. This table comes from immunoSEQ multiplex PCR, and its TCRdb copy is limited to in-frame clones, with some not included. The data show around 150,000 clones, 82% seen once. There are 15 residues in the CDR3. J gave up 0 bases and V 5 bases, and 6 bases lay outside the gene matches. The germline V gene has CDR1 SGHTA and CDR2 FQGNSA. The V gene is TRBV7-2, the J gene TRBJ1-2; TRBD1 agrees at 7 bases. This clonotype was obtained from a man aged 25-40 years in good health and CMV-seropositive. Sequencing was done on a sample of PBMCs. The CDR3, as DNA: TGTGCCAGCAGCCCGGGACAGATCGCTAACTATGGCTACACCTTC. Translation: CASSPGQIANYGYTF.